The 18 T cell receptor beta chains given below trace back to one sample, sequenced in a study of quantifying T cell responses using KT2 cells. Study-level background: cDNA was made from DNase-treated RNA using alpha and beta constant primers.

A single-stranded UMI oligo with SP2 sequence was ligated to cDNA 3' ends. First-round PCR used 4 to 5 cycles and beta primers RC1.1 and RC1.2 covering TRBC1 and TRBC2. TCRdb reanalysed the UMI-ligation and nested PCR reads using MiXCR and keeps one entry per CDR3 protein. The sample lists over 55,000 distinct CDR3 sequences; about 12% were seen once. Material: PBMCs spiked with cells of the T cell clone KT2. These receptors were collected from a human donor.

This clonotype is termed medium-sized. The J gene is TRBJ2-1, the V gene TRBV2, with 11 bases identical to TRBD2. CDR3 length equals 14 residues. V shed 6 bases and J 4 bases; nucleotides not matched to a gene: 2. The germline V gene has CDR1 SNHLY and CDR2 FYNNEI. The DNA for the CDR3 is TGTGCCAGCAGAAGGACTAGCGGGTACAATGAGCAGTTCTTC. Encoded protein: CASRRTSGYNEQFF.

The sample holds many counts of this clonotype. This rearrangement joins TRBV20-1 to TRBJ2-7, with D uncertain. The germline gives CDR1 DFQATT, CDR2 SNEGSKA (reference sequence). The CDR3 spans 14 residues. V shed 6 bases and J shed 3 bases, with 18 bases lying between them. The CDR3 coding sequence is TGCAGTGCCCCACCCGACCAGTCGTACTACGAGCAGTACTTC. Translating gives CSAPPDQSYYEQYF.

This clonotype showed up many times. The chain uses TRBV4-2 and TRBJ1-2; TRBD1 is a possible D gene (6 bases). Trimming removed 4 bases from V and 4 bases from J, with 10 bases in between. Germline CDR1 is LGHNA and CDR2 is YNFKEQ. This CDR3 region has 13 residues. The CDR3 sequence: CASSLTDSYGYTF. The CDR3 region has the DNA TGTGCCAGCAGCCTTACGGACAGCTATGGCTACACCTTC.

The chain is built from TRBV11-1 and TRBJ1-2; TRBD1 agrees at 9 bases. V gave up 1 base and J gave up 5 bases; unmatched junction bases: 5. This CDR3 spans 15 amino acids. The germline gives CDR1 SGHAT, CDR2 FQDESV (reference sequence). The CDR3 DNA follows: TGTGCCAGCAGCTTAGAGGCGACAGGGGGATATGGCTACACCTTC. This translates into CASSLEATGGYGYTF.

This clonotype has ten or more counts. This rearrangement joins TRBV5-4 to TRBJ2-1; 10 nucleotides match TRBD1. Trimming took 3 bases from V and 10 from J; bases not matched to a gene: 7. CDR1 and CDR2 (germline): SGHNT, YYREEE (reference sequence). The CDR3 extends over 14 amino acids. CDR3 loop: CASSSDRGIREQFF. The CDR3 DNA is TGTGCCAGCAGCTCGGACAGGGGGATTAGGGAGCAGTTCTTC.

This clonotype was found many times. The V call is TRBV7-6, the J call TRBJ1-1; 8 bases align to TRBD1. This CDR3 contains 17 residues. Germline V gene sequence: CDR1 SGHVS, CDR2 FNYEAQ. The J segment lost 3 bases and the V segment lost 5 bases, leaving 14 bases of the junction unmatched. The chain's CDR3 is CASSLNTGGPWDTEAFF. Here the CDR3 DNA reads TGTGCCAGCAGCCTGAATACAGGGGGGCCCTGGGACACTGAAGCTTTCTTT.

This CDR3 reads CASSLEVGTSPSYNEQFF. In nucleotides, the CDR3 is TGTGCCAGCAGCTTAGAGGTTGGGACTAGCCCATCCTACAATGAGCAGTTCTTC. This chain uses TRBV7-9 with TRBJ2-1; the match to TRBD2 covers 9 bases. Germline assignment: CDR1 SEHNR and CDR2 FQNEAQ (reference sequence). V was pared by 1 base and J by 1 base, with 8 bases of the junction left unmatched. The CDR3 runs to 18 residues.

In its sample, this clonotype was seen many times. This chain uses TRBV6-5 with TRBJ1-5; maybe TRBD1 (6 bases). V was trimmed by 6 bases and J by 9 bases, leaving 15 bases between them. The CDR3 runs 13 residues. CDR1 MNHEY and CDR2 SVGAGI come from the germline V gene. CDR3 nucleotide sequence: TGTGCCAGCAGCCCACAGGGATTGGTGCCCCAGCATTTT. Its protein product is CASSPQGLVPQHF.

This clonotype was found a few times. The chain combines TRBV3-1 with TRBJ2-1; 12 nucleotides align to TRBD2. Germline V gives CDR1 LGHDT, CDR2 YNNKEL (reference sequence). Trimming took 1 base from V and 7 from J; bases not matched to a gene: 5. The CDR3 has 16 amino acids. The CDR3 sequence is CASSQARTSGKNEQFF. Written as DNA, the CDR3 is TGTGCCAGCAGCCAAGCCCGGACTAGCGGGAAGAATGAGCAGTTCTTC.

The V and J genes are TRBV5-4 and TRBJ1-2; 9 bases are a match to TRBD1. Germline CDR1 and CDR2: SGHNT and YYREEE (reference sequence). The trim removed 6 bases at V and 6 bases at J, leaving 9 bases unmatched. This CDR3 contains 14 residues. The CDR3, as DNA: TGTGCCAGCAAAAAGGACAGGGGACGCGATGGCTACACCTTC. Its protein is CASKKDRGRDGYTF.

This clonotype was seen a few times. CDR3 sequence reads: CASARTGRYEQYF. For the CDR3, the DNA is TGTGCCAGCGCTCGGACAGGGCGTTACGAGCAGTACTTC. This sequence joins TRBV27 and TRBJ2-7, with 8 bases identical to TRBD1. This CDR3 is 13 amino acids long. The V segment lost 8 bases and the J segment 4 bases; nucleotides outside the gene matches: 7. Germline CDR1 is MNHEY and CDR2 is SMNVEV (reference sequence).

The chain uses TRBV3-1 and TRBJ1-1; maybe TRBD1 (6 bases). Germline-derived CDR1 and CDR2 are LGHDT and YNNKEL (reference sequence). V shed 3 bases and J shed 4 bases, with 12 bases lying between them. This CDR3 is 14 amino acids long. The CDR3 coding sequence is TGTGCCAGCAGCCATGGGGACAAGGGCACTGAAGCTTTCTTT. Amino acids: CASSHGDKGTEAFF.

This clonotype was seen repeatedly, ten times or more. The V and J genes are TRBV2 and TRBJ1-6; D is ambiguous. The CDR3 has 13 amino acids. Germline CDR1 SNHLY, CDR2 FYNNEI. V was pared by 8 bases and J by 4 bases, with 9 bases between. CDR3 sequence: CASQLTYNSPLHF. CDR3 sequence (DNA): TGTGCCAGCCAGCTGACTTATAATTCACCCCTCCACTTT. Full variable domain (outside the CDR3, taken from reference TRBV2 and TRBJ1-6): EPEVTQTPSHQVTQMGQEVILRCVPISNHLYFYWYRQILGQKVEFLVSFYNNEISEKSEIFDDQFSVERPDGSNFTLKIRSTKLEDSAMYFCASQLTYNSPLHFGNGTRLTVT.

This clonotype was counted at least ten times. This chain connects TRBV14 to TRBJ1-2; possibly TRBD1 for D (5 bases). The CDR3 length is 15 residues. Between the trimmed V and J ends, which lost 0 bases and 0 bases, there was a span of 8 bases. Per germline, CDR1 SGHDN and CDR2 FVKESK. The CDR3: CASSQDRGPNYGYTF. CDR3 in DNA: TGTGCCAGCAGCCAAGATAGGGGTCCTAACTATGGCTACACCTTC.

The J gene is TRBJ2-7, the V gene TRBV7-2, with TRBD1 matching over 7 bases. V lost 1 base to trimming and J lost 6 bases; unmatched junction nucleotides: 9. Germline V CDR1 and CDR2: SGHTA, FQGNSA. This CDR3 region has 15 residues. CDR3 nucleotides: TGTGCCAGCAGCTTAGAAGGGACAGCCCGTTTCGAGCAGTACTTC. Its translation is CASSLEGTARFEQYF.

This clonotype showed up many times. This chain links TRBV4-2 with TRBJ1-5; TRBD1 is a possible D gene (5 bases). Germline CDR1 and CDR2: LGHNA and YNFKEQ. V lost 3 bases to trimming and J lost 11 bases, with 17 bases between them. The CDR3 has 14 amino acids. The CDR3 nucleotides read TGTGCCAGCAGCCAGGGCGGGGGGGAGGAAACCCAGCATTTT. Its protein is CASSQGGGEETQHF.

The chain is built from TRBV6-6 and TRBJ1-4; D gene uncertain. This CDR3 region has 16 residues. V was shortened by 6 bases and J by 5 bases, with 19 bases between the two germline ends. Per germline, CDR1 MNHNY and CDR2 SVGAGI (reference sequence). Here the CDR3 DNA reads TGTGCCAGCAGAACCACACAAACCCAAGGAAATGAAAAACTGTTTTTT. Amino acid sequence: CASRTTQTQGNEKLFF.

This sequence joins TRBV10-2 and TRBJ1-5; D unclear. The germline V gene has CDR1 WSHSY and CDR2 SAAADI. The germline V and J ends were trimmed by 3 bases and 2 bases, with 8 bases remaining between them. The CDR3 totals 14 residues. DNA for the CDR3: TGCGCCAGCAGTGATGTCCCGGGCAATCAGCCCCAGCATTTT. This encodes CASSDVPGNQPQHF.